The TCR beta chain under discussion was sequenced for a study of CD8 T cells in ankylosing spondylitis. Of note for this clonotype: Its antigen is as yet unknown.

The germline V and J ends were trimmed by 5 bases and 3 bases, with 11 bases remaining between them. The CDR3 runs to 14 residues. Study observations and caveats: A TCR beta motif of 7 to 9 highly homologous variants seemed to mark ankylosing spondylitis blood.

Using its own MiXCR run on the 5' RACE reads, TCRdb lists one record per CDR3 protein. The table has around 100,000 distinct CDR3 sequences, more than 8.5% seen once. Input material: blood, either unsorted or a sorted T cell fraction (not recorded which). This TCR derives from a male donor with ankylosing spondylitis. The chain couples TRBV12-3 or TRBV12-4 to TRBJ1-5, with D tentatively TRBD1 (6 bases). CDR3 sequence (DNA): TGTGCCAGCAGTGTGACAGGACCCAATCAGCCCCAGCATTTT. This codes for CASSVTGPNQPQHF.